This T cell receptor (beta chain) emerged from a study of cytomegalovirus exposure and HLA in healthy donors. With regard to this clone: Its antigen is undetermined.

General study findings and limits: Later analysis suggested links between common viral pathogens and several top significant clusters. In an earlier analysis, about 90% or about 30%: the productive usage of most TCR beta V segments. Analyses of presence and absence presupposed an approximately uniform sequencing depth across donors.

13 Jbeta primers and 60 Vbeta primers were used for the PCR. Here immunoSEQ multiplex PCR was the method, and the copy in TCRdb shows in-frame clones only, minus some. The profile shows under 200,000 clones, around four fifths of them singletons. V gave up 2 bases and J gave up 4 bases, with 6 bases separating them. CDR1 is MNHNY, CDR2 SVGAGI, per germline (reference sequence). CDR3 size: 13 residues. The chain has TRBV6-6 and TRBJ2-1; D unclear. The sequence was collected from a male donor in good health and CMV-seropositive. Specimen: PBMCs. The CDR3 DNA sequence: TGTGCCAGCAGTTACGAGGAGTACAATGAGCAGTTCTTC. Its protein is CASSYEEYNEQFF.